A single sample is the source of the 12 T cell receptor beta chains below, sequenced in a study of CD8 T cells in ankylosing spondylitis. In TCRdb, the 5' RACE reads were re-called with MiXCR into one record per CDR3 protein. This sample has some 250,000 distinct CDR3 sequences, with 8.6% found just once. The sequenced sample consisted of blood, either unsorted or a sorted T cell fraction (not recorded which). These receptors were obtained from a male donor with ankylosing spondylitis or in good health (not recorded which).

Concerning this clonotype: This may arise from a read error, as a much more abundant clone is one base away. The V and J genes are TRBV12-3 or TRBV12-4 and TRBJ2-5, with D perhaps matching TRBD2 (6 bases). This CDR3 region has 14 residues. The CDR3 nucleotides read TGTCCCAGCAGAACTGGGGCCGGGGGAGAGACCCAGTACTTC. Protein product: CPSRTGAGGETQYF.

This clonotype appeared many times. CDR3 region: CASSLGAGELFF. CDR3 DNA: TGCGCCAGCAGCTTAGGGGCCGGGGAGCTGTTTTTT. The rearrangement links TRBV5-1 to TRBJ2-2, with TRBD1 as a possible D gene (5 bases). The CDR3 totals 12 residues. Trimming pared 2 bases from V and 6 bases from J, leaving 5 bases between. Germline V gene lookup returns CDR1 SGHRS and CDR2 YFSETQ. The whole variable domain, filled in from reference TRBV5-1 and TRBJ2-2, reads KAGVTQTPRYLIKTRGQQVTLSCSPISGHRSVSWYQQTPGQGLQFLFEYFSETQRNKGNFPGRFSGRQFSNSRSEMNVSTLELGDSALYLCASSLGAGELFFGEGSRLTVL.

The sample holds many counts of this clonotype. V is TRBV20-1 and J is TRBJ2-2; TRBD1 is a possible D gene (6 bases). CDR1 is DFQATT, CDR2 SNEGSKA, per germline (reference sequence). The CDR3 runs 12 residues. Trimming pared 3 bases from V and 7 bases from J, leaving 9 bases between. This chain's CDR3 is CSASRGGGELFF. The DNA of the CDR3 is TGCAGTGCTAGCAGAGGGGGCGGGGAGCTGTTTTTT.

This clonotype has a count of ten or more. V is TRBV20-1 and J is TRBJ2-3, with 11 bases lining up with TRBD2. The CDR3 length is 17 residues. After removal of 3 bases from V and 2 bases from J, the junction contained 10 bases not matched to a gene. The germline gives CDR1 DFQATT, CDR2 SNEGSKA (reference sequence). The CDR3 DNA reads TGCAGTGCTAGTCCCGGGACTAGCGGACGGTACACAGATACGCAGTATTTT. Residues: CSASPGTSGRYTDTQYF.

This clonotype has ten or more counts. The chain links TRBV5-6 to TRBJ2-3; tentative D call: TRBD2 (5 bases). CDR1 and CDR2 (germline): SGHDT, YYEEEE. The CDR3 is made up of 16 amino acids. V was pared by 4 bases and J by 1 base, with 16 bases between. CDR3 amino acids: CASSLLAGSGTDTQYF. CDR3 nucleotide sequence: TGTGCCAGCAGCCTTCTAGCTGGAAGTGGCACAGATACGCAGTATTTT.

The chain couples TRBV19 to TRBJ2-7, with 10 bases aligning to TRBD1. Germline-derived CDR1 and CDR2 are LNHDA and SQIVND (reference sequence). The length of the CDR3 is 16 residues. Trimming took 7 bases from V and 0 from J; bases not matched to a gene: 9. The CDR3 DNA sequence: TGTGCCAGTACCCGGACAGGGGGTTTGAGCTCCTACGAGCAGTACTTC. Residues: CASTRTGGLSSYEQYF.

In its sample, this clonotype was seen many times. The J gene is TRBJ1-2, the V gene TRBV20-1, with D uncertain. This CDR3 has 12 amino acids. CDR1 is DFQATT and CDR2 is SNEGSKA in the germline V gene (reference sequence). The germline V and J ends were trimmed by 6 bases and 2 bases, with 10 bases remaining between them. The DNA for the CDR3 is TGCAGTGCCCGGCACGGGAACTATGGCTACACCTTC. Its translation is CSARHGNYGYTF.

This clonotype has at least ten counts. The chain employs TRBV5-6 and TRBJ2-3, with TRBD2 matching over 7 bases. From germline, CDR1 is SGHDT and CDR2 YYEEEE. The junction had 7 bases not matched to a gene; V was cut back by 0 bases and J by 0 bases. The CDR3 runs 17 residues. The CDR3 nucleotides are TGTGCCAGCAGCTTGGAAATGCGGGGGTCGAGCACAGATACGCAGTATTTT. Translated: CASSLEMRGSSTDTQYF. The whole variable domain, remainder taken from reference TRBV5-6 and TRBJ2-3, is DAGVTQSPTHLIKTRGQQVTLRCSPKSGHDTVSWYQQALGQGPQFIFQYYEEEERQRGNFPDRFSGHQFPNYSSELNVNALLLGDSALYLCASSLEMRGSSTDTQYFGPGTRLTVL.

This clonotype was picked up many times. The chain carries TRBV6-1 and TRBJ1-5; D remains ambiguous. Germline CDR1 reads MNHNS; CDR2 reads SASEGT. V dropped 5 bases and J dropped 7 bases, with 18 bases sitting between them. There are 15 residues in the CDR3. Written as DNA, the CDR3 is TGTGCCAGCAGTCAGAGGTGGAGAGGTGACCAGCCCCAGCATTTT. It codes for CASSQRWRGDQPQHF.

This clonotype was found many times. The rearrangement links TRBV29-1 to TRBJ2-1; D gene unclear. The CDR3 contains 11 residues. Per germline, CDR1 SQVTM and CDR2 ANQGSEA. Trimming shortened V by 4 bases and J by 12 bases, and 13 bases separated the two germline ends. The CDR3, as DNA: TGCAGCGTTGCCCAAGGGCCCGGGCAGTTCTTC. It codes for CSVAQGPGQFF.

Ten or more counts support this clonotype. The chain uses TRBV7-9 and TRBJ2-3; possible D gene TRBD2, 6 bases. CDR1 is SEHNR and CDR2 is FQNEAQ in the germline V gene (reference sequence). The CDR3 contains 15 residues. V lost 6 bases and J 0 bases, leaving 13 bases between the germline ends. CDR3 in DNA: TGTGCCAGCAGGGTTAGCGGCCCTAGCACAGATACGCAGTATTTT. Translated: CASRVSGPSTDTQYF. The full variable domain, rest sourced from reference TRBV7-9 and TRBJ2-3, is DTGVSQNPRHKITKRGQNVTFRCDPISEHNRLYWYRQTLGQGPEFLTYFQNEAQLEKSRLLSDRFSAERPKGSFSTLEIQRTEQGDSAMYLCASRVSGPSTDTQYFGPGTRLTVL.

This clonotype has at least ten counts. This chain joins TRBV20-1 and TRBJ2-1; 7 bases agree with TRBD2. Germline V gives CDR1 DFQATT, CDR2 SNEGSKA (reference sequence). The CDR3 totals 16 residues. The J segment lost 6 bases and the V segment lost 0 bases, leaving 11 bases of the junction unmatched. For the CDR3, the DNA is TGCAGTGCTAGAGACTTTCTAGCGGCACACCTCAATGAGCAGTTCTTC. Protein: CSARDFLAAHLNEQFF.